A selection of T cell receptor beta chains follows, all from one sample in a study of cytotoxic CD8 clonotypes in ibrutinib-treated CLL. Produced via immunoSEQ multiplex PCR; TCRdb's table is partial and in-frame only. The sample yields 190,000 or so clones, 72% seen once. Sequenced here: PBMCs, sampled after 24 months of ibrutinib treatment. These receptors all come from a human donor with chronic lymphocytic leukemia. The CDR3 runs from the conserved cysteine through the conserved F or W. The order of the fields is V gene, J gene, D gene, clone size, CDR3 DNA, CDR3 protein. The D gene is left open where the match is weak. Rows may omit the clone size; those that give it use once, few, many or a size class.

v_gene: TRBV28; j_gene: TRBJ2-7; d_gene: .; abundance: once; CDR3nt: TGTGCCAGCAGTTTGTGGACCGGAGGGTACGAGCAGTACTTC; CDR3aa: CASSLWTGGYEQYF
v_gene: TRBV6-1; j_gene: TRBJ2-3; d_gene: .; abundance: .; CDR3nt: TGTGCCAGCCCAGGCCGGGGGGCGGCAGATACGCAGTATTTT; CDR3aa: CASPGRGAADTQYF
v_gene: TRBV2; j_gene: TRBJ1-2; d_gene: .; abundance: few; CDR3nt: TGTGCCAGTCTCCCGGACAGAGACAACTATGGCTACACCTTC; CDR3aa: CASLPDRDNYGYTF
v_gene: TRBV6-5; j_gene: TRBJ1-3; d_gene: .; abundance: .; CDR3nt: TGTGCCAGCAGTTCACCAGGGGACCAGTCCATATATTTT; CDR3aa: CASSSPGDQSIYF
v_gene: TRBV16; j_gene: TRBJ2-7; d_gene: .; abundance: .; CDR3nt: TGTGCCAGCAGCCAATCCGGTCCGGTCTACGAGCAGTACTTC; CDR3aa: CASSQSGPVYEQYF
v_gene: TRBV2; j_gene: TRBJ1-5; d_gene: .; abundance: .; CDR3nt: TGTGCCAGCAGTGAATTGCCAGGTAATAGCAATCAGCCCCAGCATTTT; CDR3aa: CASSELPGNSNQPQHF
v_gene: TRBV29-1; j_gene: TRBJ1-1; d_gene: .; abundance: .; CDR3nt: TGCAGCGTTGAAGGGACGGGACACCACATGAACACTGAAGCTTTCTTT; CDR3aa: CSVEGTGHHMNTEAFF
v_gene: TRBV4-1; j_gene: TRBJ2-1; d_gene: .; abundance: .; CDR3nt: TGCGCCAGCAGCCAAGGTAGTGAGGGGCGGCAGTTCTTC; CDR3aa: CASSQGSEGRQFF
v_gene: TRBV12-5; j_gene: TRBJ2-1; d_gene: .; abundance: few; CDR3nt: TGTGCTAGTGGTCCCTTCACGGATAATGAGCAGTTCTTC; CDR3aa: CASGPFTDNEQFF
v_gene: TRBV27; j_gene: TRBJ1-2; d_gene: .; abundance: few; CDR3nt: TGTGCCAGCAGTTTCAGGGAAACCTATGGCTACACCTTC; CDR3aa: CASSFRETYGYTF
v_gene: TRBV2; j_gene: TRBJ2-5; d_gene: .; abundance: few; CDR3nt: TGTGCCAGCAGCCGGACAGAAGAGACCCAGTACTTC; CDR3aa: CASSRTEETQYF
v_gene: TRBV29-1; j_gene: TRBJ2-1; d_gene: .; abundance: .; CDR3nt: TGCAGCGTTGAAGGGCGAGAGAGCTCCTACAATGAGCAGTTCTTC; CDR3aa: CSVEGRESSYNEQFF
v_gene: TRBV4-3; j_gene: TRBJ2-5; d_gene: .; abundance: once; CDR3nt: TGCGCCAGCAGCCAAGAATTAGGACAGCAAGAGACCCAGTACTTC; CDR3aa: CASSQELGQQETQYF
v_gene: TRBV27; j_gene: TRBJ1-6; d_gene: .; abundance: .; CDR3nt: TGTGCCAGCAGTTTACTGTGGGTCCGGCCTTATGACTCACCCCTCCACTTT; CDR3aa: CASSLLWVRPYDSPLHF
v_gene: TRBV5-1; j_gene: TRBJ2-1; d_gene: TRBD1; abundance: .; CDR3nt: TGCGCCAGCAGCTTAGGACAGGGGGCGGGCAATGAGCAGTTCTTC; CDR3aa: CASSLGQGAGNEQFF
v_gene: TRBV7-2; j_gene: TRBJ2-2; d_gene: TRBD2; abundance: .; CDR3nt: TGTGCCAGCAGCTTGACTAGCGGGAGGTATACCGGGGAGCTGTTTTTT; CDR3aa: CASSLTSGRYTGELFF
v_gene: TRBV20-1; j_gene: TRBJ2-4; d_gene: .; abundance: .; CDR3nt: TGCAGTGCCGGGACGGAAAACATTCAGTACTTC; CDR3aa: CSAGTENIQYF
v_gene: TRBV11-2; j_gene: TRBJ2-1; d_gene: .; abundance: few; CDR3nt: TGTGCCAGCAGCTACGACTTGGTCTCGGATGAGCAGTTCTTC; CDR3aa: CASSYDLVSDEQFF
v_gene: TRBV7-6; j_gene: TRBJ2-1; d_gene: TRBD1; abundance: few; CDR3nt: TGTGCCAGCAGCTCTCAGAGGGACAGGGAGTTCTTC; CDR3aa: CASSSQRDREFF
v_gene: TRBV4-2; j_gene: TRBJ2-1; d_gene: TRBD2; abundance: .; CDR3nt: TGTGCCAGCAGCCAAGGGGAGGGGAATTACAATGAGCAGTTCTTC; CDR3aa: CASSQGEGNYNEQFF
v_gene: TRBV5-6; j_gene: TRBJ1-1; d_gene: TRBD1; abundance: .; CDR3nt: TGTGCCAGCAGCGAACAGACAGGGGGGAGCACTGAAGCTTTCTTT; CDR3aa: CASSEQTGGSTEAFF
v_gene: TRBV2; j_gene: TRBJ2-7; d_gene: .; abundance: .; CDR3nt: TGTGCCAGCAGTGAATGGGGACAATCAAGCTCCTACGAGCAGTACTTC; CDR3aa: CASSEWGQSSSYEQYF
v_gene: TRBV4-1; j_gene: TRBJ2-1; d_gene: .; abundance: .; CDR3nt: TGCGCCAGCAGCCAAGAGGGGCTTGGTCGGGGAACCTACAATGAGCAGTTCTTC; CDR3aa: CASSQEGLGRGTYNEQFF
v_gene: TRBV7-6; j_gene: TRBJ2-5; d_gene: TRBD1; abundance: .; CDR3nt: TGTGCCAGCAGCGTTAGGGGGCGCGCAGAGACCCAGTACTTC; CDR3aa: CASSVRGRAETQYF
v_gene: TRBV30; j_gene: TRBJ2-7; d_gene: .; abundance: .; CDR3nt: TGTGCCTGGAGTGCGGGGCCATCCTACGAGCAGTACTTC; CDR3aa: CAWSAGPSYEQYF
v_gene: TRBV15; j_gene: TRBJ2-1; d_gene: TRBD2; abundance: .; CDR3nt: TGTGCCACCAGAACTAGCGGGTACAATGAGCAGTTCTTC; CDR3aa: CATRTSGYNEQFF
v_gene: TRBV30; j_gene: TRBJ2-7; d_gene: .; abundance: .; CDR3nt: TGTGCCCGAGAAGACGCGTCCTACGAGCAGTACTTC; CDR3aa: CAREDASYEQYF
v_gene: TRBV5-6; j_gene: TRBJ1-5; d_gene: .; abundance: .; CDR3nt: TGTGCCAGCAGCCTACTCCAGGGCAATCAGCCCCAGCATTTT; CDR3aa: CASSLLQGNQPQHF
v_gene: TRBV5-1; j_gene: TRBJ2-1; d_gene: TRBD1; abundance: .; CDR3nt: TGCGCCAGCAGCTCACAGGGGTCGGAGCAGTTCTTC; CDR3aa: CASSSQGSEQFF
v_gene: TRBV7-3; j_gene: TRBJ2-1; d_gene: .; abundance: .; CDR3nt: TGTGCCAGCAGCTTAACGTCGGCCAACACACCCTCCAATGAGCAGTTCTTC; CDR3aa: CASSLTSANTPSNEQFF
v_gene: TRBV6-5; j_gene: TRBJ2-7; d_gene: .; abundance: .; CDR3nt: TGTGCCAGCAGTACCCCGACAGGAGGAATCTACGAGCAGTACTTC; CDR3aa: CASSTPTGGIYEQYF
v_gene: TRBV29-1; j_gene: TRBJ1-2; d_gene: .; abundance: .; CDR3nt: TGCAGCGTTGAAGAAGGAGCGGCCCACTATGGCTACACCTTC; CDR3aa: CSVEEGAAHYGYTF
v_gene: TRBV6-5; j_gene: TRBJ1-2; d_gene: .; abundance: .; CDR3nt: TGTGCCAGCAGTTTGTCCAGAACTAACTATGGCTACACCTTC; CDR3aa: CASSLSRTNYGYTF
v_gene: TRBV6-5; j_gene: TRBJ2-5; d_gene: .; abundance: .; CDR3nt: TGTGCCAGCAGTTACTCACTGGCTACGGGGACCCAGTACTTC; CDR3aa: CASSYSLATGTQYF
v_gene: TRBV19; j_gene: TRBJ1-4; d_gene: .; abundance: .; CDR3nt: TGTGCCAGTAGTATGTACGGTGAAAAACTGTTTTTT; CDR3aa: CASSMYGEKLFF
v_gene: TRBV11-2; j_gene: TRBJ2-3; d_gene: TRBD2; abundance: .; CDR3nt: TGTGCCAGCAGCTTAGCGGGAGGGCTTTTCACAGATACGCAGTATTTT; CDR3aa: CASSLAGGLFTDTQYF
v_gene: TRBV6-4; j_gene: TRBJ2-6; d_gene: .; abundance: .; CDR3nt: TGTGCCACCCGCTCTGGGGCCAACGTCCTGACTTTC; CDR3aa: CATRSGANVLTF
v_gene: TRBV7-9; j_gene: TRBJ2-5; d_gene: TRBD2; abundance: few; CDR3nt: TGTGCCAGCAGCTCCGGACTAGCGGGAGAGACCCAGTACTTC; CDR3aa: CASSSGLAGETQYF
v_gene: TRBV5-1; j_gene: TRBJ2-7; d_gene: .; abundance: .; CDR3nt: TGCGCCAGCAGCTCACAGCGGGCTTCCTACGAGCAGTACTTC; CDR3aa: CASSSQRASYEQYF